This T cell receptor beta chain was identified during a study of T cells in Graves' hyperthyroidism and ophthalmopathy. Looking at the study overall: Staff took peripheral blood when the initial diagnosis was made, before any treatment began.

This clonotype was found a few times. Its antigen is unidentified. Germline CDR1 KGHSH, CDR2 LQKENI. The CDR3 loop spans 13 amino acids. Between the trimmed V and J ends, which lost 3 bases and 7 bases, there was a span of 10 bases. Clinicians diagnosed patients from clinical symptoms, serum thyroxine and TRAb, thyroid ultrasound and orbital computed tomography. From RNA transcripts, TCR beta CDR3 regions were amplified. First-round RT-PCR targeting the TCR CDR3 was performed with the HTBI primer set. A single record per CDR3 protein comes from TCRdb applying MiXCR to the multiplex PCR reads. The sample holds hundreds of thousands of distinct CDR3 sequences; roughly a quarter are singletons and the top ten take 11%. Findings of the study overall: Stable hyperthyroidism and ophthalmopathy were separated using 13 V-J signatures. Most thyroid clonotypes expanded above 0.001 were also detected in blood.

The source material was blood. This chain links TRBV18 with TRBJ1-5; perhaps TRBD1 as D (5 bases). This clonotype was sampled from a woman aged 25 to 39 with Graves' ophthalmopathy. The CDR3 coding sequence is TGTGCCAGCTCACCCCGACAGAACCAGCCCCAGCATTTT. It encodes CASSPRQNQPQHF.